These 10 T cell receptor beta chains share one sample of origin, sequenced in a study of blood T cell repertoires in COVID-19. The method was immunoSEQ multiplex PCR; TCRdb's version includes in-frame clones alone and lacks a portion of them. Found here are 200,000 to 300,000 clones, 75% to 95% of them singletons; the top ten hold approximately 2.6%. The sample comprised peripheral blood. Source of these receptors: a person aged 18-29 years with COVID-19, enrolled during active disease.

The chain recombines TRBV5-1 with TRBJ1-1; 12 bases map to TRBD1. V lost 5 bases to trimming and J lost 2 bases; unmatched junction nucleotides: 4. This CDR3 contains 15 residues. Germline lookup yields CDR1 SGHRS and CDR2 YFSETQ. CDR3 in amino acids: CASSRDRGQNTEAFF. The CDR3 DNA follows: TGCGCCAGCAGTCGGGACAGGGGGCAAAACACTGAAGCTTTCTTT.

CDR3 loop: CASSLAGLAGINEQFF. DNA for the CDR3: TGCGCCAGCAGCTTGGCCGGTCTAGCGGGAATTAATGAGCAGTTCTTC. This chain joins TRBV5-1 and TRBJ2-1, with 9 nucleotides matching TRBD2. The CDR3 length is 16 residues. The ends lost 0 bases at V and 7 bases at J; junction bases unmatched: 8. In germline, CDR1 is SGHRS, CDR2 YFSETQ.

This rearrangement joins TRBV6-5 to TRBJ1-2; 7 nucleotides agree with TRBD1. Looked up from germline, CDR1 is MNHEY and CDR2 is SVGAGI. The CDR3 runs to 11 residues. The ends lost 8 bases at V and 8 bases at J; junction bases unmatched: 5. The CDR3 DNA reads as TGTGCCAGCCAGGGGGTTGGCGGCTACACCTTC. Residues: CASQGVGGYTF.

Comment on this clone: Other DNA sequences within the sample encode an identical CDR3. The chain links TRBV20-1 to TRBJ1-2, with D possibly TRBD1 on 5 matching bases. V lost 5 bases and J 8 bases, leaving 12 bases between the germline ends. The length of the CDR3 is 11 residues. Per the germline V gene, CDR1 is DFQATT and CDR2 is SNEGSKA (reference sequence). The CDR3 sequence is CSAREGPGYTF. The DNA for the CDR3 is TGCAGTGCTCGGGAGGGACCAGGCTACACCTTC.

Worth noting for this clone: Other DNA sequences of this sample code for an identical CDR3. The V call is TRBV19, the J call TRBJ2-7; 7 nucleotides line up with TRBD2. Trimming removed 3 bases from V and 1 base from J; junction bases left unmatched: 3. Germline V gene sequence: CDR1 LNHDA, CDR2 SQIVND (reference sequence). The CDR3 totals 14 residues. This CDR3 reads CASSIGGSSYEQYF. The CDR3 DNA follows: TGTGCCAGTAGTATCGGGGGGTCGTCCTACGAGCAGTACTTC. The variable domain in full, completed from reference TRBV19 and TRBJ2-7, reads DGGITQSPKYLFRKEGQNVTLSCEQNLNHDAMYWYRQDPGQGLRLIYYSQIVNDFQKGDIAEGYSVSREKKESFPLTVTSAQKNPTAFYLCASSIGGSSYEQYFGPGTRLTVT.

This chain connects TRBV9 to TRBJ1-1; TRBD1 matches at 8 bases. Germline assignment: CDR1 SGDLS and CDR2 YYNGEE. There are 16 residues in the CDR3. Trimming cost V 0 bases and J 1 base; bases outside gene matches: 5. The CDR3 DNA reads TGTGCCAGCAGCGTAGATTGGACAGGGTCGAACACTGAAGCTTTCTTT. It yields the protein CASSVDWTGSNTEAFF.

The gene calls are TRBV13 and TRBJ2-1, with 11 bases identical to TRBD2. CDR3 size: 15 residues. In germline, CDR1 is PRHDT, CDR2 FYEKMQ (reference sequence). V shed 1 base, J shed 6 bases, and the junction held 2 bases outside the gene matches. In DNA, the CDR3 is TGTGCCAGCAGCTTAGTACTAGCGGGAGCCAATGAGCAGTTCTTC. Translating gives CASSLVLAGANEQFF. Based on the CDR3 plus reference TRBV13 and TRBJ2-1, the full variable domain is AAGVIQSPRHLIKEKRETATLKCYPIPRHDTVYWYQQGPGQDPQFLISFYEKMQSDKGSIPDRFSAQQFSDYHSELNMSSLELGDSALYFCASSLVLAGANEQFFGPGTRLTVL.

CDR3 in DNA: TGCAGCGTTGACGGGACTAGCGGGAGCACAGATACGCAGTATTTT. It encodes CSVDGTSGSTDTQYF. V is TRBV29-1 and J is TRBJ2-3; TRBD2 aligns across 12 bases. Germline lookup yields CDR1 SQVTM and CDR2 ANQGSEA. Trimming at V came to 3 bases and at J to 0 bases, leaving 1 base not matched to a gene. The CDR3 runs to 15 residues.

This clone is a singleton in its sample. The chain carries TRBV12-3 or TRBV12-4 and TRBJ2-5; D is undetermined. V was clipped by 8 bases and J by 1 base, with 11 bases between them. This CDR3 has 13 residues. The CDR3 here is CASEARGQETQYF. The CDR3 coding sequence is TGTGCCAGCGAGGCGCGCGGCCAAGAGACCCAGTACTTC.

This chain joins TRBV28 and TRBJ1-3; TRBD1 matches at 8 bases. This CDR3 has 15 residues. V gave up 6 bases and J gave up 3 bases; unmatched junction bases: 7. From germline, CDR1 is MDHEN and CDR2 SYDVKM. CDR3 loop: CASRTPRGHGNTIYF. DNA of the CDR3: TGTGCCAGCAGAACCCCCAGGGGGCATGGAAACACCATATATTTT.